This T cell receptor beta chain was profiled in a study of blood T cell repertoires in COVID-19. Study-wide context: T cells, B-cell-depleted T cells, or PBMCs supplied cDNA or gDNA.

The CDR3 runs to 16 residues. V dropped 1 base and J dropped 4 bases, with 14 bases sitting between them. In germline, CDR1 is SGHVS, CDR2 FNYEAQ. Profiling relied on immunoSEQ multiplex PCR, and the TCRdb table lists in-frame clones only, not all of them. The top ten hold 8.2% of the sample, which has roughly 140,000 clones, under 90% seen once. The source of this sequence is a human donor in a cohort sampled during active COVID-19. The sequenced sample was peripheral blood. V gene TRBV7-6 combines with J gene TRBJ1-5; D gene uncertain. CDR3 in amino acids: CASSLVAFTKNQPQHF. CDR3 DNA sequence: TGTGCCAGCAGCTTAGTGGCCTTCACAAAGAATCAGCCCCAGCATTTT.